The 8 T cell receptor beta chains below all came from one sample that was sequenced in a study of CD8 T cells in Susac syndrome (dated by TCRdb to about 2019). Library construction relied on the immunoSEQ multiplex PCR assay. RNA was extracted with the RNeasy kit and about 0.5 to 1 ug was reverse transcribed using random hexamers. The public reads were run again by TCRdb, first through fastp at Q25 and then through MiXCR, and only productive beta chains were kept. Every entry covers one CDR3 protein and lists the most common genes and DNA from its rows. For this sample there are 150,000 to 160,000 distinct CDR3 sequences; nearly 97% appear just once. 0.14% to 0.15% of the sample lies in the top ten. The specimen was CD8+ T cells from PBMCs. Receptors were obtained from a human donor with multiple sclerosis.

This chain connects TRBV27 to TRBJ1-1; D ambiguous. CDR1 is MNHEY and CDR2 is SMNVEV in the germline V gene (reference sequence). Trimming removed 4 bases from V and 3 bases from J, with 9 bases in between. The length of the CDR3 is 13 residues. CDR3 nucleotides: TGTGCCAGCAGTTCCCGGGGAGACACTGAAGCTTTCTTT. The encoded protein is CASSSRGDTEAFF.

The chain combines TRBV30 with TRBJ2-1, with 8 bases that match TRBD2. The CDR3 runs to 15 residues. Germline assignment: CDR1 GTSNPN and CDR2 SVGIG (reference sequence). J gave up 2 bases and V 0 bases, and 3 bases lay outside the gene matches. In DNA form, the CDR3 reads TGTGCCTGGAGTGTAACCGGGGGGGCCTACAATGAGCAGTTCTTC. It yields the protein CAWSVTGGAYNEQFF.

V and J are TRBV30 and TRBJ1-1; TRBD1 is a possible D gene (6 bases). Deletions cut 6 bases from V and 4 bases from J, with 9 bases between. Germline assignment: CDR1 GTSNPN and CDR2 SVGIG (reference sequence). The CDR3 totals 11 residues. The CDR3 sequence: CACSRGTEAFF. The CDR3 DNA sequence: TGTGCCTGTAGCAGGGGCACTGAAGCTTTCTTT.

This chain's CDR3 is CSASGGYTEAFF. DNA for the CDR3: TGCAGTGCTAGCGGGGGATACACTGAAGCTTTCTTT. The chain recombines TRBV20-1 with TRBJ1-1; perhaps TRBD1 as D (5 bases). V was trimmed by 3 bases and J by 3 bases, leaving 8 bases between them. Per the germline V gene, CDR1 is DFQATT and CDR2 is SNEGSKA (reference sequence). The CDR3 totals 12 residues.

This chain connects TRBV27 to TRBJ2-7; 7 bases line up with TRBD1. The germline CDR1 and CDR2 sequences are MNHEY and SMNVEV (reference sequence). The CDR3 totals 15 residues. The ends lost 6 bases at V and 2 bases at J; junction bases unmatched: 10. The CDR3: CASSMRGRPPYEQYF. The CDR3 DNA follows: TGTGCCAGCAGCATGAGGGGGCGACCTCCCTACGAGCAGTACTTC.

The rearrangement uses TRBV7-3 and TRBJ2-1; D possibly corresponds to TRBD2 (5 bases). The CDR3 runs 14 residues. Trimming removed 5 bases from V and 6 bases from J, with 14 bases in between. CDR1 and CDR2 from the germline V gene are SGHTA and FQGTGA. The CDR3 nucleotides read TGTGCCAGCAGCCAAGCGGACTGGACCAATGAGCAGTTCTTC. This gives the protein CASSQADWTNEQFF.

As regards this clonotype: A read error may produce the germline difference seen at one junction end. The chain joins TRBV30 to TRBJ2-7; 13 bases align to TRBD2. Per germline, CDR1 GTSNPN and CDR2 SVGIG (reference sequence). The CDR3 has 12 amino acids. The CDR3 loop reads CAWSVSTSGGNF. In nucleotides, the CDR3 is TGTGCCTGGAGTGTTTCGACTAGCGGGGGGAACTTC.

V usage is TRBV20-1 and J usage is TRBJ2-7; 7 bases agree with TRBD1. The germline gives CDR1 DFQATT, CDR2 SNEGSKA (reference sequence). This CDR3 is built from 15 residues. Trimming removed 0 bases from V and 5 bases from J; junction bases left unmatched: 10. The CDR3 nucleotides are TGCAGTGCTAGAGATCCCCTACAGGGGTTCCACGAGCAGTACGTC. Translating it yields CSARDPLQGFHEQYV.